This T cell receptor (beta chain) was identified during a study of T cell repertoires in cytomegalovirus infection. In the study overall: Carrying CMV and the relevant HLA type showed in public TCR beta signatures. Study outcomes and limitations: Based on cumulative public TCR beta family frequency, carriers of CMV plus the relevant HLA were identified. HLA-C-restricted CMV clonotypes gave the most frequent clonotype in two of eight donors.

TCRdb independently ran MiXCR on the reads; one entry per CDR3 protein. The sample records some 220,000 distinct CDR3 sequences, roughly two fifths being singletons. In the case of this clonotype: Its specificity is not known.

Germline assignment: CDR1 SQVTM and CDR2 ANQGSEA. The V end was cut by 0 bases, the J end by 4 bases, with 12 bases between. This CDR3 has 14 residues. Material: CD8+ T cells from cultured PBMCs, obtained from culture after CMV antigen stimulation. The clonotype was recovered from a human donor in good health (CMV status not recorded). Some clones in this sample may be carry-over from other donors' samples. V gene TRBV29-1 combines with J gene TRBJ2-5; D is perhaps TRBD2 (7 bases). CDR3 loop: CSVEEGASGETQYF. The CDR3 DNA reads as TGCAGCGTTGAAGAGGGGGCTAGCGGAGAGACCCAGTACTTC. The full variable domain, its missing parts supplied by reference TRBV29-1 and TRBJ2-5, is SAVISQKPSRDICQRGTSLTIQCQVDSQVTMMFWYRQQPGQSLTLIATANQGSEATYESGFVIDKFPISRPNLTFSTLTVSNMSPEDSSIYLCSVEEGASGETQYFGPGTRLLVL.